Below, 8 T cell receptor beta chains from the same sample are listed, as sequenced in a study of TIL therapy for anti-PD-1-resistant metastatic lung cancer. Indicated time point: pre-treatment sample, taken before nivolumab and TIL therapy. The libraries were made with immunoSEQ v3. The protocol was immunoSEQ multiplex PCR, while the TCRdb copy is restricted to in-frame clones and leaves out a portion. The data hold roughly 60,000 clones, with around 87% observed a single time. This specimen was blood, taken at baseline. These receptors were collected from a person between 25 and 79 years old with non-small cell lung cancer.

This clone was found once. The CDR3 sequence is CASSLKSRGDTQYF. The CDR3 DNA follows: TGTGCCAGCAGCTTAAAGTCTCGAGGGGATACGCAGTATTTT. The V call is TRBV7-3, the J call TRBJ2-3; tentative D call: TRBD2 (5 bases). Trimming stripped 1 base from V and 6 bases from J, with 11 bases between. Per germline, CDR1 SGHTA and CDR2 FQGTGA. The CDR3 sequence is 14 residues long.

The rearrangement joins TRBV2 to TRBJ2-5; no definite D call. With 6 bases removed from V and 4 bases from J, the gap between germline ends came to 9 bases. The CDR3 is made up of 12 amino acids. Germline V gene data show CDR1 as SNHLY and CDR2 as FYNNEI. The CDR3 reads CASRGLGETQYF. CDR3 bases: TGTGCCAGCAGGGGATTGGGAGAGACCCAGTACTTC. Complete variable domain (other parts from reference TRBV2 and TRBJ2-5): EPEVTQTPSHQVTQMGQEVILRCVPISNHLYFYWYRQILGQKVEFLVSFYNNEISEKSEIFDDQFSVERPDGSNFTLKIRSTKLEDSAMYFCASRGLGETQYFGPGTRLLVL.

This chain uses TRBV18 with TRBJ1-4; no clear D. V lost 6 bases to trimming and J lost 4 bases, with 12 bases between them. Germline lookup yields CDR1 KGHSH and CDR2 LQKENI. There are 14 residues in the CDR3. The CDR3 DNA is TGTGCCAGCTCTCTCCAGCACGTTAATGAAAAACTGTTTTTT. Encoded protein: CASSLQHVNEKLFF.

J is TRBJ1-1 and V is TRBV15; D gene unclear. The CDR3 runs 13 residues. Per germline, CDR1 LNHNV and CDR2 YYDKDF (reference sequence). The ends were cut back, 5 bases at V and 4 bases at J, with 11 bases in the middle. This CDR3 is CATSAGVSTEAFF. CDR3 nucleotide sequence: TGTGCCACCAGCGCCGGTGTCAGCACTGAAGCTTTCTTT.

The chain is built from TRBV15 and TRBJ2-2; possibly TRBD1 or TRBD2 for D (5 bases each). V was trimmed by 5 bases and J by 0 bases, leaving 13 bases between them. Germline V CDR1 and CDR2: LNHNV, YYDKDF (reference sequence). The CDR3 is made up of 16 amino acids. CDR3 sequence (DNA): TGTGCCACCAGCGCCGGGGACGCAGCGAACACCGGGGAGCTGTTTTTT. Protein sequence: CATSAGDAANTGELFF.

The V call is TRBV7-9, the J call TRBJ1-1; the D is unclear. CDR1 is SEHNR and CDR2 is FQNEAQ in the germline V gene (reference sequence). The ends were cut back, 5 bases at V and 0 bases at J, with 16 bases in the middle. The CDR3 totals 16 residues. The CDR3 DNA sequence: TGTGCCAGCAGCCCCCGGGTAGGGAACATGAACACTGAAGCTTTCTTT. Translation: CASSPRVGNMNTEAFF. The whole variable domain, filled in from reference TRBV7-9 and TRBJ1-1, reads DTGVSQNPRHKITKRGQNVTFRCDPISEHNRLYWYRQTLGQGPEFLTYFQNEAQLEKSRLLSDRFSAERPKGSFSTLEIQRTEQGDSAMYLCASSPRVGNMNTEAFFGQGTRLTVV.

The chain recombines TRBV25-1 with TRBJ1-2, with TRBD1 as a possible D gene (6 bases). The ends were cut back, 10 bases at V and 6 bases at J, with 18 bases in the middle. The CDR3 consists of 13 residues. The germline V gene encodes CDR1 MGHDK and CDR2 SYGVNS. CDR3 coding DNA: TGTGCCACCCAACCTCCGGGGGCGAATGGCTACACCTTC. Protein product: CATQPPGANGYTF.

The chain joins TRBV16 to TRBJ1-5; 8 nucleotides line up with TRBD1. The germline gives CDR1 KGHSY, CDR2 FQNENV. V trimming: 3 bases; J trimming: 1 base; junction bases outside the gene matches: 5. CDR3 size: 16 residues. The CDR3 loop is CASSQAGGRSNQPQHF. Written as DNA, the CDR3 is TGTGCCAGCAGCCAGGCAGGGGGCCGGAGCAATCAGCCCCAGCATTTT.